Presented here are 26 T cell receptor beta chains from one specimen sequenced in a study of blood T cell repertoires in COVID-19. Clones were sequenced by immunoSEQ multiplex PCR, and TCRdb holds only the in-frame ones, with some missing. The table has roughly 250,000 clones, approximately 84% seen once. Input material: peripheral blood. Every receptor here comes from a person between 65 and 80 years old with COVID-19, enrolled during active disease.

The chain carries TRBV18 and TRBJ2-1; D remains unclear. Trimming cost V 2 bases and J 3 bases, with 11 bases left between them. Germline CDR1 reads KGHSH; CDR2 reads LQKENI. The CDR3 totals 15 residues. CDR3 sequence (DNA): TGTGCCAGCTCACCAACGAACGTACTCTACAATGAGCAGTTCTTC. Encoded protein: CASSPTNVLYNEQFF.

In this sample, this clone turned up a few times. Other DNA sequences in this specimen translate into the identical CDR3. The rearrangement links TRBV7-9 to TRBJ1-3, with 8 bases identical to TRBD1. The CDR3 is 15 residues long. Germline V lookup: CDR1 SEHNR, CDR2 FQNEAQ (reference sequence). The trim removed 5 bases at V and 0 bases at J, leaving 3 bases unmatched. The CDR3 DNA is TGTGCCAGCAGCAAGCAGGGGGCCTCTGGAAACACCATATATTTT. It is translated as CASSKQGASGNTIYF. Using reference TRBV7-9 and TRBJ1-3 for the parts outside the CDR3, the full variable domain is DTGVSQNPRHKITKRGQNVTFRCDPISEHNRLYWYRQTLGQGPEFLTYFQNEAQLEKSRLLSDRFSAERPKGSFSTLEIQRTEQGDSAMYLCASSKQGASGNTIYFGEGSWLTVV.

The gene calls are TRBV27 and TRBJ2-1; 13 positions agree with TRBD2. Germline V lookup: CDR1 MNHEY, CDR2 SMNVEV (reference sequence). CDR3 length: 19 residues. Trimming took 0 bases from V and 2 from J; bases not matched to a gene: 7. The CDR3 protein is CASSLSPGLAGETYNEQFF. CDR3 nucleotide sequence: TGTGCCAGCAGTTTATCGCCCGGACTAGCGGGGGAAACCTACAATGAGCAGTTCTTC.

This clone came up once. This chain uses TRBV18 with TRBJ2-5, with 10 bases identical to TRBD1. The CDR3 has 15 residues. V shed 2 bases and J 8 bases; nucleotides not matched to a gene: 8. Germline CDR1 is KGHSH and CDR2 is LQKENI. This chain's CDR3 is CASSPLPGQGLTQYF. In nucleotides, the CDR3 is TGTGCCAGCTCACCATTGCCGGGACAGGGGCTTACCCAGTACTTC.

The chain uses TRBV7-9 and TRBJ2-3; D perhaps matches TRBD1 (6 bases). V lost 7 bases to trimming and J lost 0 bases, with 14 bases between them. The germline V gene encodes CDR1 SEHNR and CDR2 FQNEAQ (reference sequence). This CDR3 comprises 15 residues. For the CDR3, the DNA is TGTGCCAGCACCCAAGGACAGACAAGCACAGATACGCAGTATTTT. Protein product: CASTQGQTSTDTQYF.

The rearrangement joins TRBV28 to TRBJ1-4; 10 positions match TRBD1. The CDR3 totals 19 residues. CDR1 is MDHEN, CDR2 SYDVKM, per germline. Trimming cost V 5 bases and J 0 bases; bases outside gene matches: 12. This CDR3 is CASSPPSGTGVTTNEKLFF. The CDR3 DNA reads as TGTGCCAGCAGTCCACCCTCCGGGACAGGGGTCACAACTAATGAAAAACTGTTTTTT.

J is TRBJ2-3 and V is TRBV5-4, with D perhaps TRBD2 (5 bases). Deletions cut 2 bases from V and 0 bases from J, with 10 bases between. This CDR3 is 15 amino acids long. Germline assignment: CDR1 SGHNT and CDR2 YYREEE (reference sequence). Here the CDR3 reads CASSFGGPSTDTQYF. The CDR3 nucleotides are TGTGCCAGCAGCTTTGGCGGGCCTAGCACAGATACGCAGTATTTT.

This clone was seen a few times. The chain links TRBV5-6 to TRBJ2-1, with 9 bases fitting TRBD1. V was pared by 5 bases and J by 9 bases, with 9 bases of the junction left unmatched. This CDR3 is 14 amino acids long. Per germline, CDR1 SGHDT and CDR2 YYEEEE. DNA of the CDR3: TGTGCCAGCAGGGAACTAACAGGGGGCCTTGAGCAGTTCTTC. Encoded protein: CASRELTGGLEQFF.

The chain joins TRBV30 to TRBJ1-1; possibly TRBD1 for D (5 bases). Deletions cut 4 bases from V and 6 bases from J, with 12 bases between. The CDR3 extends over 12 amino acids. Looked up from germline, CDR1 is GTSNPN and CDR2 is SVGIG (reference sequence). This CDR3 reads CAWKLRVAEAFF. The CDR3 DNA reads TGTGCCTGGAAACTCAGGGTAGCTGAAGCTTTCTTT.

The gene calls are TRBV11-2 and TRBJ1-2; 9 nucleotides match TRBD1. The germline CDR1 and CDR2 sequences are SGHAT and FQNNGV. V shed 5 bases, J shed 3 bases, and the junction held 4 bases outside the gene matches. CDR3 length equals 14 residues. The CDR3 bases are TGTGCCAGCAGCCGGGACAGGGTCGACTATGGCTACACCTTC. The encoded protein is CASSRDRVDYGYTF.

The chain employs TRBV5-1 and TRBJ1-5; D ambiguous. The CDR3 is 14 amino acids. Germline CDR1 and CDR2: SGHRS and YFSETQ. The ends were cut back, 4 bases at V and 6 bases at J, with 14 bases in the middle. The CDR3 reads CASSPFVGSQPQHF. As DNA, the CDR3 is TGCGCCAGCAGCCCGTTCGTAGGGAGTCAGCCCCAGCATTTT.

V usage is TRBV7-8 and J usage is TRBJ1-5; D is perhaps TRBD1 (5 bases). The CDR3 sequence is 15 residues long. V dropped 2 bases and J dropped 3 bases, with 11 bases sitting between them. CDR1 is SGHVS, CDR2 FQNEAQ, per germline. CDR3 residues: CASSLTDNHNQPQHF. As DNA, the CDR3 is TGTGCCAGCAGCTTAACGGACAATCACAATCAGCCCCAGCATTTT.

The chain has TRBV15 and TRBJ2-7; D is possibly TRBD2 (5 bases). This CDR3 region has 15 residues. Between the trimmed V and J ends, which lost 5 bases and 3 bases, there was a span of 17 bases. Germline assignment: CDR1 LNHNV and CDR2 YYDKDF (reference sequence). In DNA, the CDR3 is TGTGCCACCAGCGTACTACGCGGACGGGACTACGAGCAGTACTTC. It yields the protein CATSVLRGRDYEQYF. Full variable domain (missing parts from reference TRBV15 and TRBJ2-7): DAMVIQNPRYQVTQFGKPVTLSCSQTLNHNVMYWYQQKSSQAPKLLFHYYDKDFNNEADTPDNFQSRRPNTSFCFLDIRSPGLGDTAMYLCATSVLRGRDYEQYFGPGTRLTVT.

In DNA form, the CDR3 reads TGTGCCAGCAGTGAAGTCGAGGGACTAGCGGGAGGGCGGGGCACAGATACGCAGTATTTT. It translates to CASSEVEGLAGGRGTDTQYF. V is TRBV6-1 and J is TRBJ2-3, with 16 bases matching TRBD2. CDR1 and CDR2 (germline): MNHNS, SASEGT. The CDR3 consists of 20 residues. Trimming at V came to 1 base and at J to 1 base, leaving 8 bases not matched to a gene.

The rearrangement uses TRBV13 and TRBJ2-3; TRBD2 matches at 9 bases. This CDR3 is built from 15 residues. Germline V lookup: CDR1 PRHDT, CDR2 FYEKMQ (reference sequence). V lost 2 bases and J lost 3; bases outside the gene matches: 3. This chain's CDR3 is CASSLKLAGTDTQYF. DNA for the CDR3: TGTGCCAGCAGCTTAAAGCTAGCGGGGACAGATACGCAGTATTTT.

This clone appeared once. V usage is TRBV6-5 and J usage is TRBJ1-5, with TRBD1 identical over 9 bases. Germline-derived CDR1 and CDR2 are MNHEY and SVGAGI. V gave up 4 bases and J gave up 6 bases; unmatched junction bases: 10. The CDR3 extends over 16 amino acids. CDR3 sequence: CASSSGQGRGGQPQHF. The CDR3 DNA sequence: TGTGCCAGCAGTTCCGGACAGGGGAGGGGGGGTCAGCCCCAGCATTTT.

The chain has TRBV28 and TRBJ2-2, with D perhaps TRBD1 (6 bases). In germline, CDR1 is MDHEN, CDR2 SYDVKM. This CDR3 has 13 amino acids. Trimming took off 9 bases at V and 7 bases at J, with 15 bases between the two ends. CDR3 in amino acids: CASTTRGGGELFF. The DNA of the CDR3 is TGTGCCAGTACGACCCGAGGGGGCGGGGAGCTGTTTTTT.

The chain's CDR3 is CASSRTRLQIADTQYF. The CDR3 coding sequence is TGTGCCAGCAGCCGTACCCGACTGCAAATAGCAGATACGCAGTATTTT. J is TRBJ2-3 and V is TRBV11-2; D unclear. V lost 5 bases, J lost 4 bases, and 19 bases lay in between. The germline V gene has CDR1 SGHAT and CDR2 FQNNGV. The CDR3 is made up of 16 amino acids.

The chain has TRBV5-6 and TRBJ2-1; 7 positions agree with TRBD2. V shed 6 bases and J 4 bases; nucleotides not matched to a gene: 13. The V gene's germline CDR1 is SGHDT and CDR2 YYEEEE. The length of the CDR3 is 16 residues. CDR3 sequence reads: CASNLFRGSSYNEQFF. The CDR3, as DNA: TGTGCCAGCAACCTCTTTCGCGGGAGTAGTTACAATGAGCAGTTCTTC. The complete variable domain, with remaining parts taken from reference TRBV5-6 and TRBJ2-1, reads DAGVTQSPTHLIKTRGQQVTLRCSPKSGHDTVSWYQQALGQGPQFIFQYYEEEERQRGNFPDRFSGHQFPNYSSELNVNALLLGDSALYLCASNLFRGSSYNEQFFGPGTRLTVL.

CDR3 sequence reads: CASSLRREGGYTF. The CDR3 nucleotides are TGTGCCAGCAGCTTGAGGAGGGAAGGGGGCTACACCTTC. J is TRBJ1-2 and V is TRBV11-1, with D unclear. Germline V gives CDR1 SGHAT, CDR2 FQDESV (reference sequence). V was cut by 3 bases and J by 8 bases, with 13 bases left in between. The CDR3 has 13 amino acids.

The rearrangement uses TRBV19 and TRBJ1-4, with D unclear. CDR1 is LNHDA, CDR2 SQIVND, per germline (reference sequence). This CDR3 has 15 amino acids. Trimming removed 6 bases from V and 5 bases from J, with 16 bases in between. DNA of the CDR3: TGTGCCAGTAGAGCTCAAGGGAGCGGGAATGAAAAACTGTTTTTT. Translating gives CASRAQGSGNEKLFF.

This chain joins TRBV5-5 and TRBJ1-6, with D unclear. This CDR3 contains 14 residues. V lost 2 bases to trimming and J lost 7 bases, with 10 bases between them. Per the germline V gene, CDR1 is SGHKS and CDR2 is YYEKEE (reference sequence). CDR3 region: CASSFEGLNSPLHF. CDR3 bases: TGTGCCAGCAGCTTTGAGGGATTGAATTCACCCCTCCACTTT.

CDR3 loop: CASHSGGQYNEQFF. The CDR3 DNA reads TGTGCCAGCCACAGCGGGGGGCAATACAATGAGCAGTTCTTC. This chain joins TRBV28 and TRBJ2-1; 9 bases line up with TRBD2. This CDR3 spans 14 amino acids. Unmatched junction bases numbered 6, after V lost 8 bases and J lost 4 bases. CDR1 is MDHEN and CDR2 is SYDVKM in the germline V gene.

V is TRBV28 and J is TRBJ1-6; TRBD1 aligns across 8 bases. The CDR3 consists of 15 residues. Germline assignment: CDR1 MDHEN and CDR2 SYDVKM. The junction had 10 bases not matched to a gene; V was cut back by 6 bases and J by 9 bases. CDR3 residues: CASRSPTGAGSPLHF. Here the CDR3 DNA reads TGTGCCAGCAGATCACCGACAGGGGCAGGTTCACCCCTCCACTTT.

The chain uses TRBV5-1 and TRBJ2-1; D remains ambiguous. The CDR3 is 15 amino acids. Germline V gene data show CDR1 as SGHRS and CDR2 as YFSETQ. Trimming pared 5 bases from V and 8 bases from J, leaving 20 bases between. The CDR3 DNA reads as TGCGCCAGCAGTTCCGGCGTCCGAGTTACAGATGAGCAGTTCTTC. This sequence encodes CASSSGVRVTDEQFF.

This sequence joins TRBV29-1 and TRBJ1-2, with D unclear. V was shortened by 5 bases and J by 2 bases, with 6 bases between the two germline ends. CDR1 is SQVTM and CDR2 is ANQGSEA in the germline V gene. The CDR3 covers 11 residues. The CDR3 sequence: CSVHVNYGYTF. As DNA, the CDR3 is TGCAGCGTTCATGTGAACTATGGCTACACCTTC.